Below are 30 T cell receptor beta chains sequenced from a single sample in a study of cytomegalovirus exposure and HLA in healthy donors (dated by TCRdb to 2016 to 2017). Receptors were amplified or captured by the immunoSEQ multiplex PCR assay. For the multiplex PCR, a mixture combining 60 forward primers for TCR Vbeta segments and 13 reverse primers for TCR Jbeta segments was used. Drawn from immuneACCESS, this table holds only the in-frame rearrangements with V and J called that TCRdb kept. Clones are partly lost; checked studies trace under half to an unresolved V gene and leave the rest unexplained. The sample table holds a few hundred thousand clones, of which around 79% were seen once. The top ten hold about 0.23% of the sample. Source material: PBMCs. These receptors came from a girl aged 2 to 10 in good health and CMV-seronegative.

In this sample, this clone turned up once. This specimen includes other DNA sequences encoding the same CDR3. The CDR3 region has the DNA TGTGCCAGCAGCCTACTACAGGGGAATCTGGAGACCCAGTACTTC. Amino acid sequence: CASSLLQGNLETQYF. The chain is built from TRBV13 and TRBJ2-5; TRBD1 agrees at 7 bases. The CDR3 has 15 residues. V lost 5 bases and J lost 5; bases outside the gene matches: 11. Germline loops: CDR1 PRHDT, CDR2 FYEKMQ (reference sequence).

CDR3 amino acids: CSVGNLDTQYF. For the CDR3, the DNA is TGCAGCGTTGGCAACTTAGATACGCAGTATTTT. The J gene is TRBJ2-3, the V gene TRBV29-1, with D unresolved. CDR1 and CDR2 from the germline V gene are SQVTM and ANQGSEA. Trimming took 4 bases from V and 5 from J, leaving 7 bases between them. There are 11 residues in the CDR3.

The genes are TRBV7-7 and TRBJ2-5; the D gene is possibly TRBD1 (6 bases). V lost 5 bases and J 4 bases, leaving 14 bases between the germline ends. This CDR3 is 14 amino acids long. Germline V gives CDR1 SSHAT, CDR2 FNYEAQ (reference sequence). The chain's CDR3 is CASSLSGVGETQYF. DNA for the CDR3: TGTGCCAGCAGCCTTTCAGGGGTCGGAGAGACCCAGTACTTC. Full variable domain (outside the CDR3, taken from reference TRBV7-7 and TRBJ2-5): GAGVSQSPRYKVTKRGQDVTLRCDPISSHATLYWYQQALGQGPEFLTYFNYEAQPDKSGLPSDRFSAERPEGSISTLTIQRTEQRDSAMYRCASSLSGVGETQYFGPGTRLLVL.

This clone was seen once. V usage is TRBV18 and J usage is TRBJ1-6; tentative D call: TRBD1 (5 bases). CDR1 is KGHSH, CDR2 LQKENI, per germline. The V and J ends lost 4 bases and 7 bases respectively, with 11 bases between them. The CDR3 contains 14 residues. The CDR3 DNA follows: TGTGCCAGCTCACTCACTGACAGAAATTCACCCCTCCACTTT. This sequence encodes CASSLTDRNSPLHF.

This clone occurred once. This chain uses TRBV19 with TRBJ1-2; D not resolved. V lost 2 bases to trimming and J lost 2 bases, with 9 bases between them. Per germline, CDR1 LNHDA and CDR2 SQIVND (reference sequence). The CDR3 spans 14 residues. CDR3 nucleotide sequence: TGTGCCAGTAGTATACCGAGAGTCAACTATGGCTACACCTTC. Its translation: CASSIPRVNYGYTF.

J is TRBJ1-2 and V is TRBV19, with D unresolved. Per germline, CDR1 LNHDA and CDR2 SQIVND (reference sequence). This CDR3 is 13 amino acids long. V lost 0 bases to trimming and J lost 4 bases, with 6 bases between them. The CDR3 DNA sequence: TGTGCCAGTAGTATAGACAGTTCCTATGGCTACACCTTC. This gives the protein CASSIDSSYGYTF.

The genes are TRBV6-5 and TRBJ1-1, with TRBD1 matching over 7 bases. From germline, CDR1 is MNHEY and CDR2 SVGAGI. The CDR3 extends over 16 amino acids. J was trimmed by 9 bases and V by 1 base; bases with no gene match: 14. CDR3 nucleotides: TGTGCCAGCAGTTACTTGACCGGGACAGCTCTAACCAAAGCTTTCTTT. It encodes CASSYLTGTALTKAFF.

The chain employs TRBV6-5 and TRBJ2-3; TRBD1 matches at 7 bases. The V segment lost 4 bases and the J segment 2 bases; nucleotides outside the gene matches: 6. The CDR3 extends over 15 amino acids. Germline loops: CDR1 MNHEY, CDR2 SVGAGI. The CDR3, as DNA: TGTGCCAGCAGTTTCAACAGGGGTATCACAGATACGCAGTATTTT. Translation: CASSFNRGITDTQYF.

The chain combines TRBV14 with TRBJ2-5; the match to TRBD1 covers 7 bases. Germline V gene lookup returns CDR1 SGHDN and CDR2 FVKESK. The CDR3 runs to 14 residues. V shed 2 bases, J shed 4 bases, and the junction held 4 bases outside the gene matches. CDR3 sequence: CASSQLTGRETQYF. CDR3 bases: TGTGCCAGCAGCCAATTGACAGGGAGAGAGACCCAGTACTTC.

This CDR3 is CASTGVAGYYNEQFF. Here the CDR3 DNA reads TGTGCCAGTACAGGAGTAGCGGGATACTACAATGAGCAGTTCTTC. This chain links TRBV19 with TRBJ2-1; TRBD2 matches 8 bases. The germline gives CDR1 LNHDA, CDR2 SQIVND (reference sequence). This CDR3 region has 15 residues. The trim removed 7 bases at V and 3 bases at J, leaving 8 bases unmatched. Variable domain in full (rest from reference TRBV19 and TRBJ2-1): DGGITQSPKYLFRKEGQNVTLSCEQNLNHDAMYWYRQDPGQGLRLIYYSQIVNDFQKGDIAEGYSVSREKKESFPLTVTSAQKNPTAFYLCASTGVAGYYNEQFFGPGTRLTVL.

The chain joins TRBV4-1 to TRBJ2-7; D remains ambiguous. CDR1 and CDR2 (germline): MGHRA, YSYEKL. The germline V and J ends were trimmed by 1 base and 3 bases, with 10 bases remaining between them. CDR3 size: 14 residues. In nucleotides, the CDR3 is TGCGCCAGCAGCCAAGGGGCGTCGATCTACGAGCAGTACTTC. This translates into CASSQGASIYEQYF.

This clone was observed a handful of times. The chain uses TRBV9 and TRBJ2-3; 10 bases line up with TRBD2. CDR1 SGDLS and CDR2 YYNGEE come from the germline V gene. V lost 1 base to trimming and J lost 2 bases; unmatched junction nucleotides: 10. The CDR3 sequence is 18 residues long. CDR3 loop: CASSVKGLAGDLTDTQYF. CDR3 bases: TGTGCCAGCAGCGTAAAGGGTCTAGCGGGGGACCTCACAGATACGCAGTATTTT.

The genes are TRBV6-1 and TRBJ1-2, with D maybe TRBD1 (5 bases). The CDR3 is made up of 12 amino acids. Germline assignment: CDR1 MNHNS and CDR2 SASEGT. The V end lost 8 bases, the J end lost 8 bases, and 15 bases lay between the germline ends. The CDR3 DNA sequence: TGTGCCAGCGTGGGGGAGGTGGAGGGCTACACCTTC. Encoded protein: CASVGEVEGYTF.

This clone was seen a single time. The chain has TRBV10-2 and TRBJ2-1; 7 bases map to TRBD2. J was trimmed by 3 bases and V by 7 bases; bases with no gene match: 12. Germline assignment: CDR1 WSHSY and CDR2 SAAADI. The CDR3 extends over 16 amino acids. The CDR3 loop reads CASIREGGVGYNEQFF. CDR3 coding DNA: TGCGCCAGCATTAGGGAGGGCGGGGTTGGCTACAATGAGCAGTTCTTC.

This clone was recorded once. The chain joins TRBV5-6 to TRBJ2-1; 7 bases fit TRBD2. Looked up from germline, CDR1 is SGHDT and CDR2 is YYEEEE. The length of the CDR3 is 15 residues. Trimming removed 4 bases from V and 2 bases from J; junction bases left unmatched: 6. DNA for the CDR3: TGTGCCAGCAGCCTGGGGGGGGTAACCTACAATGAGCAGTTCTTC. This codes for CASSLGGVTYNEQFF.

In this sample, this clone turned up a few times. As DNA, the CDR3 is TGCACCTCCCGGGACAGGTTCACCGGGGAGCTGTTTTTT. Translation: CTSRDRFTGELFF. This chain joins TRBV29-1 and TRBJ2-2, with TRBD1 matching over 8 bases. The CDR3 is 13 residues long. Looked up from germline, CDR1 is SQVTM and CDR2 is ANQGSEA.

Notes on this clone: This specimen includes other DNA sequences encoding the same CDR3. This chain links TRBV2 with TRBJ1-1; D may be TRBD1 (5 bases). This CDR3 has 15 residues. Germline loops: CDR1 SNHLY, CDR2 FYNNEI. The ends were cut back, 8 bases at V and 1 base at J, with 17 bases in the middle. This CDR3 is CASGQGSTKNTEAFF. Here the CDR3 DNA reads TGTGCCAGCGGACAAGGATCTACCAAGAACACTGAAGCTTTCTTT.

The chain combines TRBV6-5 with TRBJ1-2; 12 bases agree with TRBD1. J gave up 2 bases and V 4 bases, and 5 bases lay outside the gene matches. Germline assignment: CDR1 MNHEY and CDR2 SVGAGI. The CDR3 is made up of 16 amino acids. The CDR3 spells CASSLAGTGGNYGYTF. CDR3 DNA: TGTGCCAGCAGTTTAGCCGGGACAGGGGGCAACTATGGCTACACCTTC.

The chain joins TRBV11-2 to TRBJ2-7; TRBD1 agrees at 7 bases. V trimming: 5 bases; J trimming: 2 bases; junction bases outside the gene matches: 6. Germline values: CDR1 SGHAT, CDR2 FQNNGV. This CDR3 has 14 amino acids. CDR3 bases: TGTGCCAGCAGCGCCGCCGGGACAGCCTACGAGCAGTACTTC. It translates to CASSAAGTAYEQYF. The full variable domain, rest sourced from reference TRBV11-2 and TRBJ2-7, is EAGVAQSPRYKIIEKRQSVAFWCNPISGHATLYWYQQILGQGPKLLIQFQNNGVVDDSQLPKDRFSAERLKGVDSTLKIQPAKLEDSAVYLCASSAAGTAYEQYFGPGTRLTVT.

This chain links TRBV30 with TRBJ2-4; the D gene is possibly TRBD2 (7 bases). This CDR3 has 14 amino acids. CDR1 is GTSNPN, CDR2 SVGIG, per germline (reference sequence). Trimming shortened V by 3 bases and J by 6 bases, and 15 bases separated the two germline ends. CDR3 DNA sequence: TGTGCCTGGAGGGCTGCGGGGGCTGGAAACATTCAGTACTTC. As protein: CAWRAAGAGNIQYF.

This chain joins TRBV7-9 and TRBJ2-5; 9 bases agree with TRBD2. Germline V gene sequence: CDR1 SEHNR, CDR2 FQNEAQ (reference sequence). V gave up 0 bases and J gave up 5 bases; unmatched junction bases: 4. This CDR3 contains 15 residues. Here the CDR3 DNA reads TGTGCCAGCAGCTTAGCTGCGGGAGGGCCGGAGACCCAGTACTTC. This gives the protein CASSLAAGGPETQYF.

This chain connects TRBV13 to TRBJ1-2; D remains unclear. Deletions cut 5 bases from V and 4 bases from J, with 17 bases between. CDR3 size: 15 residues. Germline lookup yields CDR1 PRHDT and CDR2 FYEKMQ (reference sequence). The CDR3 DNA sequence: TGTGCCAGCAGCCTTCAAAGCGGACTCCCCTATGGCTACACCTTC. Its protein product is CASSLQSGLPYGYTF. Based on the CDR3 plus reference TRBV13 and TRBJ1-2, the full variable domain is AAGVIQSPRHLIKEKRETATLKCYPIPRHDTVYWYQQGPGQDPQFLISFYEKMQSDKGSIPDRFSAQQFSDYHSELNMSSLELGDSALYFCASSLQSGLPYGYTFGSGTRLTVV.

This clone was detected once. This chain connects TRBV4-1 to TRBJ1-3, with D perhaps matching TRBD1 (6 bases). Between the trimmed V and J ends, which lost 4 bases and 4 bases, there was a span of 11 bases. Germline V lookup: CDR1 MGHRA, CDR2 YSYEKL. This CDR3 has 14 amino acids. This chain's CDR3 is CASSRGGAGNTIYF. The CDR3 DNA reads as TGCGCCAGCAGCCGCGGGGGGGCCGGAAACACCATATATTTT.

The chain has TRBV19 and TRBJ1-4; a weak D match, TRBD1 (6 bases). The CDR3 runs to 16 residues. Germline loops: CDR1 LNHDA, CDR2 SQIVND (reference sequence). V was shortened by 2 bases and J by 6 bases, with 16 bases between the two germline ends. Here the CDR3 reads CASSIRQAPGDEKLFF. CDR3 bases: TGTGCCAGTAGTATACGACAGGCCCCAGGGGATGAAAAACTGTTTTTT.

The V call is TRBV10-3, the J call TRBJ1-5; D uncertain. The CDR3 is made up of 16 amino acids. Per the germline V gene, CDR1 is ENHRY and CDR2 is SYGVKD. Trimming stripped 4 bases from V and 1 base from J, with 14 bases between. The CDR3 protein is CAISGRPAGSNQPQHF. In DNA form, the CDR3 reads TGTGCCATCAGTGGTCGGCCGGCGGGGAGCAATCAGCCCCAGCATTTT.

V usage is TRBV11-2 and J usage is TRBJ2-7; 7 nucleotides match TRBD2. CDR1 and CDR2 (germline): SGHAT, FQNNGV. V dropped 1 base and J dropped 7; count of bases not matched to a gene: 4. The CDR3 covers 13 residues. The CDR3 protein is CASSLGGGGEQYF. DNA of the CDR3: TGTGCCAGCAGCTTAGGGGGCGGGGGAGAGCAGTACTTC.

J is TRBJ2-5 and V is TRBV9; unclear D gene. V was trimmed by 1 base and J by 1 base, leaving 11 bases between them. The CDR3 has 15 amino acids. Germline V lookup: CDR1 SGDLS, CDR2 YYNGEE. CDR3 sequence: CASSVSLVAQETQYF. The CDR3 DNA sequence: TGTGCCAGCAGCGTAAGTCTGGTGGCCCAAGAGACCCAGTACTTC.

The gene calls are TRBV21-1 and TRBJ2-2; TRBD1, the D gene given by the table, was not confirmed from the DNA. TRBV21-1 is designated a pseudogene. The CDR3 is made up of 15 amino acids. CDR3: CASSKGHRENGELFF. The CDR3 DNA follows: TGTGCCAGCAGCAAAGGGCACAGGGAGAACGGGGAGCTGTTTTTT.

The V and J genes are TRBV6-1 and TRBJ2-7, with a possible D match to TRBD2 (6 bases). The length of the CDR3 is 12 residues. Between the trimmed V and J ends, which lost 8 bases and 5 bases, there was a span of 13 bases. Per the germline V gene, CDR1 is MNHNS and CDR2 is SASEGT. The CDR3 reads CASWRGVHEQYF. CDR3 bases: TGTGCCAGCTGGAGGGGAGTCCACGAGCAGTACTTC.

The J gene is TRBJ2-5, the V gene TRBV19; 14 bases are shared with TRBD2. Germline V gene lookup returns CDR1 LNHDA and CDR2 SQIVND (reference sequence). Trimming removed 8 bases from V and 5 bases from J; junction bases left unmatched: 4. The CDR3 consists of 14 residues. The chain's CDR3 is CASGGTSGGETQYF. CDR3 nucleotide sequence: TGTGCCAGTGGGGGGACTAGCGGGGGTGAGACCCAGTACTTC.